These 18 T cell receptor beta chains were all obtained from the same sample, sequenced in a study of T cells after posttransplantation cyclophosphamide. Method: immunoSEQ multiplex PCR; TCRdb's copy keeps in-frame clones and lacks some. This sample has tens of thousands of clones; more than 80% occur once, and the top ten carry roughly 3.5%. Sequencing was carried out using PBMCs. These receptor sequences come from a man aged 50-60 years.

V usage is TRBV11-3 and J usage is TRBJ2-7; D might be TRBD1 (6 bases). Germline V gene data show CDR1 as SGHNT and CDR2 as YENEEA. Deletions cut 9 bases from V and 2 bases from J, with 17 bases between. This CDR3 comprises 14 residues. The CDR3 loop reads CARPGTMKPYEQYF. As DNA, the CDR3 is TGTGCCAGGCCCGGGACAATGAAACCCTACGAGCAGTACTTC.

This chain links TRBV5-6 with TRBJ2-7; D possibly corresponds to TRBD2 (6 bases). The length of the CDR3 is 14 residues. V gave up 4 bases and J gave up 3 bases, with 14 bases separating them. CDR1 is SGHDT, CDR2 YYEEEE, per germline. This CDR3 reads CASSPLGGDYEQYF. The CDR3 bases are TGTGCCAGCAGCCCCTTGGGGGGAGACTACGAGCAGTACTTC.

The V call is TRBV6-5, the J call TRBJ1-6, with 7 bases identical to TRBD1. V was pared by 7 bases and J by 10 bases, with 10 bases of the junction left unmatched. Germline CDR1 reads MNHEY; CDR2 reads SVGAGI. The CDR3 is 14 residues long. CDR3 region: CASTLWQGESPLHF. The CDR3 DNA is TGTGCCAGCACCCTGTGGCAGGGGGAATCACCCCTCCACTTT.

The rearrangement links TRBV19 to TRBJ2-1; 10 nucleotides align to TRBD2. The CDR3 runs to 15 residues. J gave up 9 bases and V 9 bases, and 14 bases lay outside the gene matches. Germline V gives CDR1 LNHDA, CDR2 SQIVND (reference sequence). This CDR3 is CASSTSGYQTGEQFF. The CDR3 nucleotides are TGTGCCAGCTCGACTAGCGGGTACCAAACAGGTGAGCAGTTCTTC.

The chain recombines TRBV5-1 with TRBJ1-6; D unresolved. Per germline, CDR1 SGHRS and CDR2 YFSETQ. Trimming took off 0 bases at V and 8 bases at J, with 6 bases between the two ends. The length of the CDR3 is 13 residues. CDR3 bases: TGCGCCAGCAGCTTGGTAACTGATTCACCCCTCCACTTT. Translated: CASSLVTDSPLHF.

The V and J genes are TRBV7-2 and TRBJ1-1, with 7 bases aligning to TRBD1. CDR1 and CDR2 from the germline V gene are SGHTA and FQGNSA. CDR3 length: 18 amino acids. V lost 5 bases to trimming and J lost 0 bases; unmatched junction nucleotides: 15. The CDR3 DNA is TGTGCCAGCAGCCCACGAAAAGGGGGCGTATCCCTGAACACTGAAGCTTTCTTT. Its protein product is CASSPRKGGVSLNTEAFF.

The rearrangement joins TRBV27 to TRBJ2-2, with D possibly matching TRBD1 (6 bases). This CDR3 is 19 amino acids long. CDR1 is MNHEY, CDR2 SMNVEV, per germline (reference sequence). Trimming left V 3 bases short and J 1 base short, with 21 bases between. The CDR3 is CASSFLMHPTDRNTGELFF. The CDR3 nucleotides are TGTGCCAGCAGTTTCCTTATGCATCCCACGGACAGGAACACCGGGGAGCTGTTTTTT.

The genes are TRBV19 and TRBJ1-2; D gene uncertain. The V and J ends lost 6 bases and 5 bases respectively, with 16 bases between them. The CDR3 totals 14 residues. Germline V gene lookup returns CDR1 LNHDA and CDR2 SQIVND (reference sequence). CDR3 sequence: CASRSGYGAYGYTF. Written as DNA, the CDR3 is TGTGCCAGTAGATCCGGGTACGGCGCTTATGGCTACACCTTC. The variable domain in full, with the rest retrieved from reference TRBV19 and TRBJ1-2, is DGGITQSPKYLFRKEGQNVTLSCEQNLNHDAMYWYRQDPGQGLRLIYYSQIVNDFQKGDIAEGYSVSREKKESFPLTVTSAQKNPTAFYLCASRSGYGAYGYTFGSGTRLTVV.

This clone was observed once. The chain uses TRBV5-1 and TRBJ2-1, with 10 bases aligning to TRBD2. J was trimmed by 12 bases and V by 0 bases; bases with no gene match: 12. The CDR3 has 16 residues. From germline, CDR1 is SGHRS and CDR2 YFSETQ. The CDR3 reads CASSLATSGVNPSQFF. The CDR3 DNA reads TGCGCCAGCAGCTTGGCCACTAGCGGGGTAAACCCCTCGCAGTTCTTC.

The chain is built from TRBV30 and TRBJ2-1, with TRBD2 matching 15 bases. Per the germline V gene, CDR1 is GTSNPN and CDR2 is SVGIG (reference sequence). The CDR3 runs to 19 residues. Trimming cost V 2 bases and J 2 bases; bases outside gene matches: 10. This chain's CDR3 is CAWSFSGLAGGPPYNEQFF. DNA for the CDR3: TGTGCCTGGAGTTTCTCGGGACTAGCGGGGGGTCCTCCCTACAATGAGCAGTTCTTC.

Concerning this clone: One end of the junction varies from germline; a read error may be responsible. This chain connects TRBV28 to TRBJ1-4, with a possible D match to TRBD1 (5 bases). Looked up from germline, CDR1 is MDHEN and CDR2 is SYDVKM. CDR3 length: 14 amino acids. The DNA of the CDR3 is TGTGTCAGCCAAACAGGCTCCATTAATGAAAAACTGTTTTTT. It codes for CVSQTGSINEKLFF.

The rearrangement joins TRBV5-4 to TRBJ2-6, with TRBD2 as a possible D gene (5 bases). V was cut by 2 bases and J by 1 base, with 13 bases left in between. This CDR3 is 17 amino acids long. The germline CDR1 and CDR2 sequences are SGHNT and YYREEE (reference sequence). In DNA form, the CDR3 reads TGTGCCAGCAGCTTTAACGTAAGGGAGTCTGGGGCCAACGTCCTGACTTTC. This encodes CASSFNVRESGANVLTF.

The CDR3 DNA sequence: TGTGCCAGCAGCCAAGGAGCAGGGGTTAGTAACACCATATATTTT. It encodes CASSQGAGVSNTIYF. The chain uses TRBV4-2 and TRBJ1-3; D possibly corresponds to TRBD1 (6 bases). The germline V gene has CDR1 LGHNA and CDR2 YNFKEQ. The CDR3 is 15 amino acids. V lost 1 base to trimming and J lost 7 bases, with 14 bases between them.

J is TRBJ1-5 and V is TRBV11-3; D gene unclear. Germline-derived CDR1 and CDR2 are SGHNT and YENEEA. V was shortened by 0 bases and J by 6 bases, with 9 bases between the two germline ends. The CDR3 has 14 amino acids. CDR3 in DNA: TGTGCCAGCAGCTTAGACTTAGGGAGTCAGCCCCAGCATTTT. It yields the protein CASSLDLGSQPQHF.

The chain carries TRBV25-1 and TRBJ1-4, with D uncertain. The germline V gene encodes CDR1 MGHDK and CDR2 SYGVNS. The V gene lost 3 bases and the J gene lost 5 bases, with 13 bases spanning the gap. The CDR3 is 15 residues long. CDR3 in amino acids: CASSDRSRPNEKLFF. The CDR3 DNA sequence: TGTGCCAGCAGTGATCGGAGTAGACCGAATGAAAAACTGTTTTTT.

The chain joins TRBV29-1 to TRBJ2-7, with TRBD2 matching 12 bases. The CDR3 covers 15 residues. Looked up from germline, CDR1 is SQVTM and CDR2 is ANQGSEA. V was pared by 4 bases and J by 7 bases, with 11 bases of the junction left unmatched. CDR3 bases: TGCAGCGTTGTCGGACTAGCGGGACACTCGGAGGAGCAGTACTTC. Its translation is CSVVGLAGHSEEQYF.

For this clone: A read error may account for a junction end that differs from germline. V gene TRBV7-7 combines with J gene TRBJ2-5, with D possibly being TRBD1 (5 bases). The CDR3 has 14 amino acids. Per germline, CDR1 SSHAT and CDR2 FNYEAQ (reference sequence). The CDR3 region is CASSPTWGGETQYF. In DNA form, the CDR3 reads TGTGCTAGCAGCCCCACGTGGGGCGGCGAGACCCAGTACTTC.

This sequence joins TRBV11-1 and TRBJ1-1, with a weak D call TRBD1 (6 bases). The CDR3 sequence is 13 residues long. Trimming cost V 5 bases and J 3 bases, with 10 bases left between them. CDR1 SGHAT and CDR2 FQDESV come from the germline V gene (reference sequence). The CDR3 spells CASSVDRDTEAFF. CDR3 DNA sequence: TGTGCCAGCAGCGTGGACAGAGACACTGAAGCTTTCTTT.